This TCR beta chain was recorded in a study of cytomegalovirus exposure and HLA in healthy donors. Study-level points and caveats: Per a later analysis, HLA-associated TCR beta chains showed more clonal expansion than other, equally common TCR beta chains. Within the data, a cluster of highly shared sequence variants was likely a sequencing artifact.

Primers for the PCR totalled 60 Vbeta and 13 Jbeta. The protocol was immunoSEQ multiplex PCR, while the TCRdb copy is restricted to in-frame clones and leaves out a portion. The profile covers tens of thousands of clones, with almost 75% appearing a single time and 5.4% taken by the ten largest. The CDR3 is 16 amino acids. This clone showed up just once. Its antigen is not known. Sequencing input: PBMCs. V usage is TRBV21-1 and J usage is TRBJ1-2. TRBV21-1 represents a pseudogene. The sequence came from a man aged 45-60 years in good health and CMV-seronegative. The DNA of the CDR3 is TGTGCCAGCAGCAAAGAGTGGAGGGGCGTCAACTATGGCTACACCTTC. It translates to CASSKEWRGVNYGYTF.